These T cell receptor beta chains were read from a single sample in a study of OX40 agonist ivuxolimab in advanced cancers. Sequencing was performed with immunoSEQ multiplex PCR; in TCRdb, only in-frame clones are kept and a portion is missing. The table includes approximately 30,000 clones, roughly 82% detected once. The specimen was CD4+ or CD8+ T cells sorted from blood, collected in a trial of the OX40 agonist ivuxolimab. Receptor source: an adult with an advanced solid tumor such as melanoma, head and neck, liver or kidney cancer. Each CDR3 is given with its conserved first and last residue. A D gene is named only where the DNA matches it firmly. Clone size, where shown, is once, few, many, or a class for clones that have expanded.

TRBJ2-7	.	TRBV6-6	few	CASSPTVALSYEQYF	TGTGCCAGCAGTCCGACAGTGGCCCTCTCCTACGAGCAGTACTTC
TRBJ2-7	TRBD2	TRBV5-6	.	CASSLAILSTSGFYEQYF	TGTGCCAGCAGCTTGGCCATCCTGTCGACTAGCGGTTTCTACGAGCAGTACTTC
TRBJ2-2	TRBD2	TRBV12-5	once	CASGLGAGGPTGELFF	TGTGCTAGTGGTTTGGGAGCGGGGGGACCCACCGGGGAGCTGTTTTTT
TRBJ1-1	.	TRBV2	.	CASSKGLGGGENTEAFF	TGTGCCAGCAGTAAAGGTCTAGGGGGGGGAGAGAACACTGAAGCTTTCTTT
TRBJ2-3	.	TRBV11-3	few	CASSLEPTDTQYF	TGTGCCAGCAGCTTAGAACCGACAGATACGCAGTATTTT
TRBJ2-1	TRBD2	TRBV11-2	.	CASSPRTSGLSSYNEQFF	TGTGCCAGCAGCCCCAGGACTAGCGGTCTGAGCTCCTACAATGAGCAGTTCTTC
TRBJ2-1	TRBD1	TRBV5-4	once	CASSLPRDRSSYNEQFF	TGTGCCAGCAGCTTACCGAGGGACAGGAGCTCCTACAATGAGCAGTTCTTC
TRBJ1-3	.	TRBV30	.	CAWSKAGNTIYF	TGTGCCTGGAGTAAGGCTGGAAACACCATATATTTT
TRBJ2-1	.	TRBV19	.	CASKGVGQGRSSYNEQFF	TGTGCCAGTAAGGGAGTGGGCCAAGGACGGAGCTCCTACAATGAGCAGTTCTTC
TRBJ2-3	.	TRBV1	.	CTSSQDLWTQGGTDTQYF	TGCACCAGCAGCCAAGATTTGTGGACCCAGGGAGGCACAGATACGCAGTATTTT
TRBJ1-2	TRBD1	TRBV9	.	CASTRTGTFYGYTF	TGTGCCAGCACCAGGACAGGGACATTCTATGGCTACACCTTC